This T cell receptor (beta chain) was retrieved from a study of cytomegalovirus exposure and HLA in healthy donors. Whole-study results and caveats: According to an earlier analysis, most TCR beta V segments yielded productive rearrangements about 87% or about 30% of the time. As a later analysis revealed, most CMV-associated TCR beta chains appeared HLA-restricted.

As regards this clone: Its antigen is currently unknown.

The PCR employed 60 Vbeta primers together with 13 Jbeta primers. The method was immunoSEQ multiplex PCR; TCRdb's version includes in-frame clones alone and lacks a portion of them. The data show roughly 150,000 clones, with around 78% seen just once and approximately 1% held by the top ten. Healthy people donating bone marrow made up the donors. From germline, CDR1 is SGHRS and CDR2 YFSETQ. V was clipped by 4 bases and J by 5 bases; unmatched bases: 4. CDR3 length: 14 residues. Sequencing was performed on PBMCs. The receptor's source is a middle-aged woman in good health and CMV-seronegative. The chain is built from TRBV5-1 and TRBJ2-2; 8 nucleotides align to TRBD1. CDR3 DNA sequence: TGCGCCAGCAGCCCAGACAGGGGTACCGGGGAGCTGTTTTTT. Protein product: CASSPDRGTGELFF.